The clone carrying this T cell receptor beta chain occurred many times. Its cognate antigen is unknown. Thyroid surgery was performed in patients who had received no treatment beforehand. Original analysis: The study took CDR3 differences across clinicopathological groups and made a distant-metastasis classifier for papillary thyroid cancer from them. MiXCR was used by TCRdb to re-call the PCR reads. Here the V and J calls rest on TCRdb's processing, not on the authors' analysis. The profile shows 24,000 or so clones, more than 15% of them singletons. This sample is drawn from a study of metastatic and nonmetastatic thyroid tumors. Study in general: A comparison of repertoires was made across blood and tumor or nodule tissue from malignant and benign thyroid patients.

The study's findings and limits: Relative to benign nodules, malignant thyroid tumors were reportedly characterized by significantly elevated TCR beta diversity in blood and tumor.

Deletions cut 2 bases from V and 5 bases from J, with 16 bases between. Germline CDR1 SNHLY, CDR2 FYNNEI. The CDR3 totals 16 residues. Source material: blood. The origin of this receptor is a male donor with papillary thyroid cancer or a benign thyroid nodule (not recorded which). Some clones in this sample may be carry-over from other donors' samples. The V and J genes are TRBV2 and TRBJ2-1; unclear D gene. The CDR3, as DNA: TGTGCCAGCAGTGAATCGGGCGGAACCCGAAACAATGAGCAGTTCTTC. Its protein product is CASSESGGTRNNEQFF.